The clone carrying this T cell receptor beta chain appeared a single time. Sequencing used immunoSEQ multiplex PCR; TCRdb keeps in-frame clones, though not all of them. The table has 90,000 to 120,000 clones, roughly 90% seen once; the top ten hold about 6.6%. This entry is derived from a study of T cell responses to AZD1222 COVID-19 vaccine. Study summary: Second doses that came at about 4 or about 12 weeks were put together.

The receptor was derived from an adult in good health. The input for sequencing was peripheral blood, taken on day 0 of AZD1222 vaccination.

In DNA, the CDR3 is TGTGCCAGCTCAGGGGTGAACACTGAAGCTTTCTTT. Its protein product is CASSGVNTEAFF. This chain joins TRBV7-8 and TRBJ1-1; TRBD1 might be the D (6 bases). Trimming removed 8 bases at V and 0 bases at J, with 7 bases between. Germline CDR1 is SGHVS and CDR2 is FQNEAQ. The CDR3 totals 12 residues.